This entry features one T cell receptor beta chain sequence. Germline V gene lookup returns CDR1 ENHRY and CDR2 SYGVKD. V was shortened by 2 bases and J by 6 bases, with 16 bases between the two germline ends. There are 15 residues in the CDR3. These data belong to a study of blood T cell repertoires in COVID-19. Study-wide context: In each case, the material was cDNA or gDNA derived from T cells, B-cell-depleted T cells, or PBMCs.

Profiling relied on immunoSEQ multiplex PCR, and the TCRdb table lists in-frame clones only, not all of them. The table lists approximately 320,000 clones, 90% of them singletons. The source material was PBMCs or T cells enriched from blood (not recorded which). This TCR was sampled from a man aged 55 to 70 who had recovered from COVID-19. This rearrangement joins TRBV10-3 to TRBJ1-1; D not certain. The DNA for the CDR3 is TGTGCCATCAGTGAGCCAACCCGGACTTCAGCTGAAGCTTTCTTT. It is translated as CAISEPTRTSAEAFF.